The next 7 T cell receptor beta chains were all read from a single sample in a study of T cell changes during pregnancy in multiple sclerosis. This table comes from immunoSEQ multiplex PCR, and its TCRdb copy is limited to in-frame clones, with some not included. The sample includes approximately 50,000 clones, approximately 93% of them seen just once. Sequenced here: CD4+ T cells from peripheral blood mononuclear cells, sampled in the third trimester of pregnancy. Receptor source: a female donor with multiple sclerosis, enrolled in a pregnancy study.

This clone was detected a few times. V usage is TRBV2 and J usage is TRBJ1-3; D unclear. V lost 5 bases, J lost 0 bases, and 11 bases lay in between. There are 15 residues in the CDR3. Looked up from germline, CDR1 is SNHLY and CDR2 is FYNNEI. The CDR3 here is CASSTIVSSGNTIYF. In nucleotides, the CDR3 is TGTGCCAGCAGTACCATCGTCAGCTCTGGAAACACCATATATTTT.

This clone was detected only once. The gene calls are TRBV7-2 and TRBJ1-1, with 9 bases aligning to TRBD1. J lost 7 bases, V lost 5 bases, and 11 bases had no gene match. The length of the CDR3 is 15 residues. Germline loops: CDR1 SGHTA, CDR2 FQGNSA. CDR3 DNA sequence: TGTGCCAGCAGCCGAGCTCCGGGACAGGGTCTTGAAGCTTTCTTT. It codes for CASSRAPGQGLEAFF.

This chain connects TRBV7-2 to TRBJ2-3; D is unclear. The CDR3 runs to 13 residues. Trimming removed 8 bases from V and 2 bases from J, with 11 bases in between. Germline V gene data show CDR1 as SGHTA and CDR2 as FQGNSA. CDR3 loop: CASVRHPTDTQYF. For the CDR3, the DNA is TGTGCCAGCGTGAGACACCCCACAGATACGCAGTATTTT.

This clone was detected only once. The chain recombines TRBV6-5 with TRBJ1-2; a possible D gene is TRBD1 (5 bases). Per the germline V gene, CDR1 is MNHEY and CDR2 is SVGAGI. The CDR3 consists of 13 residues. Trimming pared 4 bases from V and 5 bases from J, leaving 11 bases between. CDR3 region: CASSSRGSYGYTF. CDR3 bases: TGTGCCAGCAGTTCTAGGGGAAGTTATGGCTACACCTTC.

The chain recombines TRBV6-6 with TRBJ2-1; a possible D gene is TRBD1 (8 bases). The CDR3 loop spans 12 amino acids. CDR1 is MNHNY and CDR2 is SVGAGI in the germline V gene (reference sequence). V shed 7 bases and J shed 15 bases, with 19 bases lying between them. CDR3 bases: TGTGCCAGCACCCCCGGACAGGGCGGGGGGTTCTTC. Translating gives CASTPGQGGGFF.

A single count supports this clone. V gene TRBV7-2 combines with J gene TRBJ2-7, with D unclear. V was clipped by 1 base and J by 0 bases, with 7 bases between them. The germline gives CDR1 SGHTA, CDR2 FQGNSA. CDR3 length: 14 residues. The DNA for the CDR3 is TGTGCCAGCAGCTTAGGGCCCAGCTCCTACGAGCAGTACTTC. This translates into CASSLGPSSYEQYF.

The chain is built from TRBV11-2 and TRBJ2-3; D remains ambiguous. The V gene's germline CDR1 is SGHAT and CDR2 FQNNGV. The CDR3 extends over 11 amino acids. V gave up 4 bases and J gave up 4 bases, with 3 bases separating them. The DNA of the CDR3 is TGTGCCAGCAGCTCGGCAGATACGCAGTATTTT. The encoded protein is CASSSADTQYF.